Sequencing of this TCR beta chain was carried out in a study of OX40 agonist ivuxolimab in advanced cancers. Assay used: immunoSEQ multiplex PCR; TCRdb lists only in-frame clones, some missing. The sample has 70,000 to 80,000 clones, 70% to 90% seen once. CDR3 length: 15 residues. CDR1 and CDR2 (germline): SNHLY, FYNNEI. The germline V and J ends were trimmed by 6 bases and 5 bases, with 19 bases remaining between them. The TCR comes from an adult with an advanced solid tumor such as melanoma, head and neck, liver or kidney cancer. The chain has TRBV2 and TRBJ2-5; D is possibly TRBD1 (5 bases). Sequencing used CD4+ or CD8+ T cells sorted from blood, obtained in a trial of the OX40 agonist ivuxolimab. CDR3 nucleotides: TGTGCCAGCAGAAGGAGCCAGGGTGTTTGGGAGACCCAGTACTTC. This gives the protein CASRRSQGVWETQYF. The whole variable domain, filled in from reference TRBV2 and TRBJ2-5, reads EPEVTQTPSHQVTQMGQEVILRCVPISNHLYFYWYRQILGQKVEFLVSFYNNEISEKSEIFDDQFSVERPDGSNFTLKIRSTKLEDSAMYFCASRRSQGVWETQYFGPGTRLLVL.